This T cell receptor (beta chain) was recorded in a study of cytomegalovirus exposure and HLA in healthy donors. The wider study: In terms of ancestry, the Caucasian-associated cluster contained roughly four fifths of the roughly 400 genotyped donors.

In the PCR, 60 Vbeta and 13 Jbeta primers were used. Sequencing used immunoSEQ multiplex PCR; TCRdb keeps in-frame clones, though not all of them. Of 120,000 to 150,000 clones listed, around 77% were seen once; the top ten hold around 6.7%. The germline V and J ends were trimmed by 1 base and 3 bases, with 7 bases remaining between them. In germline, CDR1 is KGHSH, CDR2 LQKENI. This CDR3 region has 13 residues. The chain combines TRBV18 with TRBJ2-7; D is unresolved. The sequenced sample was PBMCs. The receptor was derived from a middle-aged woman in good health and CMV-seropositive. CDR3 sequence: CASSPQQSYEQYF. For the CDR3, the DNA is TGTGCCAGCTCACCACAACAGAGCTACGAGCAGTACTTC.